These 20 T cell receptor beta chains share one sample of origin, sequenced in a study of Ad26.COV2.S vaccination and SARS-CoV-2 variants. Treatment denoted: around 19 received Ad26.COV2.S at low or high dose, single or two shots; about five received placebo; per-sample allocation not given. Sampling was done on day 63 after the first vaccine or placebo injection. Data came from immunoSEQ multiplex PCR; TCRdb stores just in-frame clones and leaves some out. The sample yields 300,000 to 350,000 clones, around four fifths seen once. Here the sequenced sample was peripheral blood, taken in a trial of Ad26.COV2.S vaccine versus placebo. The receptors were sampled from a person aged 18 to 59 who received the Ad26.COV2.S COVID-19 vaccine or a placebo.

The V and J genes are TRBV6-5 and TRBJ2-7; D possibly corresponds to TRBD2 (6 bases). CDR1 and CDR2 from the germline V gene are MNHEY and SVGAGI. This CDR3 contains 15 residues. The V and J ends lost 4 bases and 2 bases respectively, with 15 bases between them. For the CDR3, the DNA is TGTGCCAGCAGTTTCCAGGCGGGGTCTACCTACGAGCAGTACTTC. Protein product: CASSFQAGSTYEQYF.

The rearrangement links TRBV7-3 to TRBJ2-3, with unresolved D. The CDR3 contains 15 residues. The V end was cut by 4 bases, the J end by 4 bases, with 15 bases between. Per germline, CDR1 SGHTA and CDR2 FQGTGA. CDR3 sequence (DNA): TGTGCCAGCAGCTCCCCCGGCTCTCCCGCAGATACGCAGTATTTT. Its protein is CASSSPGSPADTQYF.

This chain connects TRBV5-1 to TRBJ2-2; no definite D call. The CDR3 contains 15 residues. With 0 bases removed from V and 8 bases from J, the gap between germline ends came to 14 bases. Germline CDR1 reads SGHRS; CDR2 reads YFSETQ. CDR3 nucleotide sequence: TGCGCCAGCAGCTTGGAGATCCTGGATACTGGGGAGCTGTTTTTT. Translated: CASSLEILDTGELFF.

This clone is a singleton in its sample. The chain uses TRBV7-2 and TRBJ2-1; 12 nucleotides line up with TRBD2. CDR1 SGHTA and CDR2 FQGNSA come from the germline V gene. The CDR3 sequence is 19 residues long. V gave up 7 bases and J gave up 9 bases; unmatched junction bases: 22. CDR3 amino acids: CASTPGRPLAGGPVGEQFF. In nucleotides, the CDR3 is TGTGCCAGCACCCCAGGACGGCCCCTAGCGGGGGGGCCTGTCGGTGAGCAGTTCTTC.

The gene calls are TRBV11-2 and TRBJ1-1; no reliable D call. Trimming pared 4 bases from V and 8 bases from J, leaving 14 bases between. The CDR3 length is 13 residues. Per the germline V gene, CDR1 is SGHAT and CDR2 is FQNNGV. CDR3 nucleotide sequence: TGTGCCAGCAGCTACGGCGTGCGGTCGGAAGCTTTCTTT. Translation gives CASSYGVRSEAFF.

The chain couples TRBV7-9 to TRBJ2-7, with D perhaps TRBD1 or TRBD2 (6 bases each). The CDR3 is made up of 16 amino acids. V gave up 5 bases and J gave up 4 bases, with 21 bases separating them. Germline-derived CDR1 and CDR2 are SEHNR and FQNEAQ (reference sequence). The CDR3 reads CASSARQVRGDYEQYF. The CDR3 DNA sequence: TGTGCCAGCAGCGCCCGACAGGTGAGGGGGGATTACGAGCAGTACTTC.

Here the CDR3 DNA reads TGTGCCAGCAGGGGCTCCTATAATTCACCCCTCCACTTT. Translated: CASRGSYNSPLHF. The rearrangement joins TRBV6-5 to TRBJ1-6; D call uncertain. This CDR3 is 13 amino acids long. Between the trimmed V and J ends, which lost 6 bases and 0 bases, there was a span of 3 bases. Germline-derived CDR1 and CDR2 are MNHEY and SVGAGI.

In regard to this clone: Additional DNA sequences in this sample encode the identical CDR3. The chain employs TRBV6-1 and TRBJ2-7; D might be TRBD1 or TRBD2, each matching 5 bases. V lost 3 bases to trimming and J lost 2 bases, with 11 bases between them. This CDR3 is built from 14 residues. The germline V gene has CDR1 MNHNS and CDR2 SASEGT. The CDR3 nucleotides read TGTGCCAGCAGTGACCCCGGGGCCCCCTACGAGCAGTACTTC. This codes for CASSDPGAPYEQYF.

To note about this clone: One end of the junction is discordant with germline, which a read error may explain. The chain has TRBV2 and TRBJ2-7; D possibly corresponds to TRBD2 (5 bases). Germline V gene data show CDR1 as SNHLY and CDR2 as FYNNEI. The CDR3 extends over 13 amino acids. The CDR3 loop is CTSSERRDYEQYF. The CDR3 DNA reads TGTACCAGCAGTGAAAGACGGGACTACGAGCAGTACTTC.

CDR3 sequence: CASSPDSSGYTF. For the CDR3, the DNA is TGTGCCAGCAGCCCAGACAGTAGTGGCTACACCTTC. The chain has TRBV12-3 or TRBV12-4 and TRBJ1-2; possible D gene TRBD1, 5 bases. Trimming took off 6 bases at V and 7 bases at J, with 12 bases between the two ends. CDR3 length: 12 residues.

The CDR3 spells CASSLYRELSSYNSPLHF. CDR3 nucleotide sequence: TGTGCCAGCAGTTTATACAGGGAATTAAGCTCCTATAATTCACCCCTCCACTTT. V gene TRBV27 combines with J gene TRBJ1-6; perhaps TRBD1 as D (6 bases). V was cut by 1 base and J by 0 bases, with 13 bases left in between. CDR1 is MNHEY, CDR2 SMNVEV, per germline (reference sequence). The CDR3 runs to 18 residues.

CDR3 sequence: CASSYLESGTGEQYF. The CDR3 nucleotides are TGTGCCAGCAGTTACCTTGAGTCCGGGACAGGCGAGCAGTACTTC. The rearrangement uses TRBV6-5 and TRBJ2-7; 8 positions agree with TRBD1. The CDR3 is made up of 15 amino acids. Germline assignment: CDR1 MNHEY and CDR2 SVGAGI. V was pared by 2 bases and J by 6 bases, with 9 bases of the junction left unmatched.

CDR3 residues: CATKNWGTDTQYF. The CDR3 region has the DNA TGTGCCACGAAAAACTGGGGCACAGATACGCAGTATTTT. The chain recombines TRBV28 with TRBJ2-3; unclear D gene. Trimming removed 10 bases at V and 1 base at J, with 12 bases between. The CDR3 covers 13 residues. Germline CDR1 is MDHEN and CDR2 is SYDVKM.

This clone was seen only once. In nucleotides, the CDR3 is TGTGCCAGCAGCCGGGGGGGGTACGGCACTGAAGCTTTCTTT. This encodes CASSRGGYGTEAFF. V usage is TRBV5-8 and J usage is TRBJ1-1, with D tentatively TRBD1 (5 bases). The V gene lost 4 bases and the J gene lost 4 bases, with 14 bases spanning the gap. Germline CDR1 reads SGHTS; CDR2 reads YDEGEE. CDR3 length: 14 amino acids. Full variable domain (remainder filled in from reference TRBV5-8 and TRBJ1-1): EAGVTQSPTHLIKTRGQQATLRCSPISGHTSVYWYQQALGLGLQFLLWYDEGEERNRGNFPPRFSGRQFPNYSSELNVNALELEDSALYLCASSRGGYGTEAFFGQGTRLTVV.

The V call is TRBV29-1, the J call TRBJ2-3; either TRBD1 or TRBD2 may supply D (6 bases each). Germline CDR1 is SQVTM and CDR2 is ANQGSEA. V was trimmed by 5 bases and J by 9 bases, leaving 21 bases between them. CDR3 length: 14 amino acids. The CDR3 coding sequence is TGCAGCGTTTCTGGATCAGCTATGGGGGGCACGCAGTATTTT. Its translation: CSVSGSAMGGTQYF.

This chain joins TRBV7-2 and TRBJ2-6; D remains ambiguous. Germline CDR1 and CDR2: SGHTA and FQGNSA. Trimming cost V 5 bases and J 0 bases, with 14 bases left between them. CDR3 length: 17 residues. CDR3 sequence (DNA): TGTGCCAGCAGCCCTCCTGCGGCGATCTCTGGGGCCAACGTCCTGACTTTC. Translated: CASSPPAAISGANVLTF. Combining the CDR3 with reference TRBV7-2 and TRBJ2-6 gives the whole variable domain GAGVSQSPSNKVTEKGKDVELRCDPISGHTALYWYRQSLGQGLEFLIYFQGNSAPDKSGLPSDRFSAERTGGSVSTLTIQRTQQEDSAVYLCASSPPAAISGANVLTFGAGSRLTVL.

The rearrangement joins TRBV5-1 to TRBJ1-4; tentatively, D is TRBD1 (5 bases). Germline values: CDR1 SGHRS, CDR2 YFSETQ. This CDR3 has 14 amino acids. The ends were cut back, 3 bases at V and 4 bases at J, with 10 bases in the middle. The CDR3 spells CASSSGRDNEKLFF. The CDR3 DNA sequence: TGCGCCAGCAGCTCCGGCAGGGATAATGAAAAACTGTTTTTT.

This chain links TRBV14 with TRBJ2-7; D could derive from TRBD1 or TRBD2 (6 bases each). With 0 bases removed from V and 0 bases from J, the gap between germline ends came to 12 bases. This CDR3 has 16 amino acids. From germline, CDR1 is SGHDN and CDR2 FVKESK. The CDR3 region has the DNA TGTGCCAGCAGCCAAGATCCTAAGGGGGGCTCCTACGAGCAGTACTTC. It yields the protein CASSQDPKGGSYEQYF.

The chain couples TRBV11-1 to TRBJ2-7; D perhaps matches TRBD1 (6 bases). The CDR3 has 15 residues. CDR1 is SGHAT, CDR2 FQDESV, per germline (reference sequence). Trimming shortened V by 5 bases and J by 3 bases, and 17 bases separated the two germline ends. The CDR3 region has the DNA TGTGCCAGCAGCCCTACCTTGACAGGCCTCTACGAGCAGTACTTC. Amino acids: CASSPTLTGLYEQYF. The whole variable domain, remainder taken from reference TRBV11-1 and TRBJ2-7, is EAEVAQSPRYKITEKSQAVAFWCDPISGHATLYWYRQILGQGPELLVQFQDESVVDDSQLPKDRFSAERLKGVDSTLKIQPAELGDSAMYLCASSPTLTGLYEQYFGPGTRLTVT.

The chain recombines TRBV6-5 with TRBJ1-4; D gene ambiguous. Germline-derived CDR1 and CDR2 are MNHEY and SVGAGI. Trimming shortened V by 2 bases and J by 0 bases, and 4 bases separated the two germline ends. This CDR3 contains 14 residues. The chain's CDR3 is CASSYRATNEKLFF. The CDR3 bases are TGTGCCAGCAGTTACCGTGCAACTAATGAAAAACTGTTTTTT.